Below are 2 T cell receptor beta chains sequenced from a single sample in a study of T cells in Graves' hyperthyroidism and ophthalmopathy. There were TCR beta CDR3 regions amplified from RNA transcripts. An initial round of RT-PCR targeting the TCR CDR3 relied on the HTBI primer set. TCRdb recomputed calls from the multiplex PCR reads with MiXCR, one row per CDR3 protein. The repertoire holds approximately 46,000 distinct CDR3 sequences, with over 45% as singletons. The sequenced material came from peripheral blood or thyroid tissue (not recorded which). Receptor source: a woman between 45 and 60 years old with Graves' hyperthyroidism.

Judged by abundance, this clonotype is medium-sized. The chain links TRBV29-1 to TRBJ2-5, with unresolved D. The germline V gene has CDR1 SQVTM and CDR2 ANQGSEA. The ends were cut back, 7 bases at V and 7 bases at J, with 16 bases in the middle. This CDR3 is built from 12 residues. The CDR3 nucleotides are TGCAGCGCCCGGCTAGAAATCGGGACCCAGTACTTC. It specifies CSARLEIGTQYF. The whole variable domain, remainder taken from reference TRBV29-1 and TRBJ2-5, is SAVISQKPSRDICQRGTSLTIQCQVDSQVTMMFWYRQQPGQSLTLIATANQGSEATYESGFVIDKFPISRPNLTFSTLTVSNMSPEDSSIYLCSARLEIGTQYFGPGTRLLVL.

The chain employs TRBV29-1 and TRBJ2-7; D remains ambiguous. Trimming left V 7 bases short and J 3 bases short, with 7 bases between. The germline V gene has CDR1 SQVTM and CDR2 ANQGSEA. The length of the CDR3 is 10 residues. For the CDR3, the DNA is TGCAGCGGGCCGAACTACGAGCAGTACTTC. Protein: CSGPNYEQYF.